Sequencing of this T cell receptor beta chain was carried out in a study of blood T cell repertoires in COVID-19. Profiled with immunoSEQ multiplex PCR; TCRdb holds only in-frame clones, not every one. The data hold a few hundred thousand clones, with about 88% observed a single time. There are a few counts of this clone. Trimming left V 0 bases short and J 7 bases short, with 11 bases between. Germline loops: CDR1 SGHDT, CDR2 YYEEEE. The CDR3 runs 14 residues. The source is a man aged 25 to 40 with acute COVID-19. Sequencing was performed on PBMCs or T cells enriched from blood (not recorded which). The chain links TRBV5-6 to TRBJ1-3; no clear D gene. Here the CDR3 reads CASSLAPALNTIYF. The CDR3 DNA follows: TGTGCCAGCAGCTTGGCCCCCGCGTTGAACACCATATATTTT.